Each of the 16 T cell receptor beta chains below was sequenced from the same sample in a study of identical twins. Via MiXCR, TCRdb re-called the 5' RACE reads, giving one row per CDR3 protein. The table includes around 470,000 distinct CDR3 sequences, 13% to 15% detected once. The sample was also linked to a second study, of yellow fever vaccine responses in identical twins.

The sequenced sample was CD4+ T cells sorted from blood. These receptors all stem from a young woman in good health.

This clonotype appeared many times. This chain joins TRBV6-1 and TRBJ1-2, with 10 bases fitting TRBD1. The CDR3 consists of 13 residues. CDR1 and CDR2 from the germline V gene are MNHNS and SASEGT. V gave up 6 bases and J gave up 4 bases; unmatched junction bases: 2. CDR3 bases: TGTGCCAGCAGCCGGACAGGGGGCTATGGCTACACCTTC. This translates into CASSRTGGYGYTF.

The sample holds many counts of this clonotype. This sequence joins TRBV5-1 and TRBJ2-7, with 11 bases lining up with TRBD2. There are 13 residues in the CDR3. The ends lost 5 bases at V and 5 bases at J; junction bases unmatched: 3. Germline V gives CDR1 SGHRS, CDR2 YFSETQ. In DNA form, the CDR3 reads TGCGCCAGCAGTCTAGCGGGGGGCCACGAGCAGTACTTC. This sequence encodes CASSLAGGHEQYF.

This clonotype came up a few times. The chain is built from TRBV3-1 and TRBJ2-3; D is undetermined. The CDR3 extends over 19 amino acids. Looked up from germline, CDR1 is LGHDT and CDR2 is YNNKEL (reference sequence). The V end lost 0 bases, the J end lost 0 bases, and 19 bases lay between the germline ends. The CDR3 sequence: CASSQDSTSSLLSTDTQYF. In nucleotides, the CDR3 is TGTGCCAGCAGCCAAGATAGTACTTCTAGTCTACTTAGCACAGATACGCAGTATTTT.

The rearrangement links TRBV2 to TRBJ2-7; D is possibly TRBD1 (6 bases). Germline loops: CDR1 SNHLY, CDR2 FYNNEI. The CDR3 spans 15 residues. Trimming cost V 11 bases and J 4 bases, with 24 bases left between them. CDR3 protein: CAGTRGDPGAYEQYF. The CDR3 coding sequence is TGTGCCGGAACCCGGGGCGACCCAGGGGCGTACGAGCAGTACTTC.

This chain joins TRBV27 and TRBJ2-5; possible D gene TRBD2, 6 bases. V was clipped by 8 bases and J by 1 base, with 11 bases between them. The CDR3 loop spans 13 amino acids. Germline values: CDR1 MNHEY, CDR2 SMNVEV (reference sequence). The CDR3 coding sequence is TGTGCCAGCCGGCGGGGTTTCCAAGAGACCCAGTACTTC. It specifies CASRRGFQETQYF.

This clonotype was counted many times. V is TRBV20-1 and J is TRBJ2-3, with D possibly being TRBD2 (6 bases). This CDR3 is built from 17 residues. With 3 bases removed from V and 0 bases from J, the gap between germline ends came to 19 bases. The germline V gene encodes CDR1 DFQATT and CDR2 SNEGSKA (reference sequence). This chain's CDR3 is CSASDGSPLSSTDTQYF. The CDR3 DNA is TGCAGTGCTAGTGACGGGAGCCCGCTTTCTAGCACAGATACGCAGTATTTT.

This clonotype was seen only a few times. V usage is TRBV15 and J usage is TRBJ2-1, with a tentative D call TRBD1 (6 bases). Germline V gene lookup returns CDR1 LNHNV and CDR2 YYDKDF (reference sequence). The CDR3 contains 15 residues. The V gene lost 0 bases and the J gene lost 4 bases, with 10 bases spanning the gap. CDR3 sequence (DNA): TGTGCCACCAGCAGAGACCCGGACAGTTACAATGAGCAGTTCTTC. This encodes CATSRDPDSYNEQFF.

This clonotype was seen more than once but under ten times. V usage is TRBV24-1 and J usage is TRBJ2-1, with D perhaps matching TRBD1 (5 bases). Between the trimmed V and J ends, which lost 4 bases and 10 bases, there was a span of 13 bases. The germline gives CDR1 KGHDR, CDR2 SFDVKD. The CDR3 spans 13 residues. The CDR3 DNA reads as TGTGCCACCAGTGACATTGGGGCCGTAGAGCAGTTCTTC. Protein sequence: CATSDIGAVEQFF.

J is TRBJ2-5 and V is TRBV7-2, with TRBD1 as a possible D gene (5 bases). This CDR3 spans 15 amino acids. V was shortened by 5 bases and J by 5 bases, with 18 bases between the two germline ends. The germline CDR1 and CDR2 sequences are SGHTA and FQGNSA. CDR3 loop: CASSQGQVTFETQYF. CDR3 nucleotides: TGTGCCAGCAGCCAGGGTCAGGTAACGTTCGAGACCCAGTACTTC.

CDR3 DNA: TGTGCCACCGCAGGGCGGATCGGCTACGAGCAGTACTTC. It is translated as CATAGRIGYEQYF. This chain links TRBV24-1 with TRBJ2-7, with D possibly being TRBD1 (5 bases). Trimming removed 9 bases at V and 3 bases at J, with 14 bases between. The CDR3 covers 13 residues. In germline, CDR1 is KGHDR, CDR2 SFDVKD.

In its sample, this clonotype was seen a few times. The chain couples TRBV5-4 to TRBJ2-6; the D is unclear. Trimming shortened V by 0 bases and J by 3 bases, and 4 bases separated the two germline ends. Germline V gives CDR1 SGHNT, CDR2 YYREEE (reference sequence). The CDR3 length is 14 residues. The CDR3 DNA reads TGTGCCAGCAGCTTGGAGGTTGGGGCCAACGTCCTGACTTTC. Translation: CASSLEVGANVLTF.

The chain couples TRBV12-3 or TRBV12-4 to TRBJ2-5; D might be TRBD2 (6 bases). The CDR3 loop spans 17 amino acids. Trimming pared 4 bases from V and 4 bases from J, leaving 22 bases between. The DNA of the CDR3 is TGTGCCAGCAGTTCCCATATGGGTGGGGGGTTCGGAGAGACCCAGTACTTC. This translates into CASSSHMGGGFGETQYF.

This chain uses TRBV12-3 or TRBV12-4 with TRBJ1-1; D is possibly TRBD1 (5 bases). V was pared by 5 bases and J by 6 bases, with 16 bases between. The CDR3 consists of 14 residues. CDR3 sequence reads: CASSLVGQGAEAFF. CDR3 DNA sequence: TGTGCCAGCAGTCTCGTCGGGCAAGGGGCTGAAGCTTTCTTT.

This clonotype was found many times. This chain connects TRBV29-1 to TRBJ2-1, with 8 bases that match TRBD2. The germline CDR1 and CDR2 sequences are SQVTM and ANQGSEA. The J segment lost 3 bases and the V segment lost 0 bases, leaving 4 bases of the junction unmatched. CDR3 length equals 15 residues. The CDR3, as DNA: TGCAGCGTTGAAGACGGCGGGAGGCTCTACAATGAGCAGTTCTTC. Translation: CSVEDGGRLYNEQFF.

The chain carries TRBV12-3 or TRBV12-4 and TRBJ2-3; TRBD2 matches 10 bases. Trimming cost V 6 bases and J 6 bases; bases outside gene matches: 6. There are 14 residues in the CDR3. CDR3 nucleotide sequence: TGTGCCAGCAGGGTTAGCGGGGGGAGTGATACGCAGTATTTT. Translation: CASRVSGGSDTQYF.

This clonotype has more than one count but fewer than ten. The genes are TRBV12-3 or TRBV12-4 and TRBJ2-3; D ambiguous. V lost 3 bases and J 3 bases, leaving 10 bases between the germline ends. The CDR3 runs 14 residues. The CDR3 DNA sequence: TGTGCCAGCAGTTTGGAAAGGGAAACAGATACGCAGTATTTT. Its protein product is CASSLERETDTQYF.